This section outlines one T cell receptor beta chain sequence together with its context. Its specificity is not known. Only in-frame clones appear in the TCRdb table, and some are missing; sequencing was by immunoSEQ multiplex PCR. The sample includes some 170,000 clones, 90% of them seen just once. The entry originates in a study of T cell responses to AZD1222 COVID-19 vaccine. Whole-study findings and limits: Repertoires were obtained only post-peak T cell response. Clonal diversity was possibly underestimated, and the donors were mostly white British, with more females. When two AZD1222 doses had been given, Spike-specific TCR breadth and depth rose.

The sequenced sample was peripheral blood, obtained 28 days after the second dose of the MenACWY control vaccine. The receptor's source is an adult who received the MenACWY meningococcal vaccine as a control.

In DNA, the CDR3 is TGCGCCAGCAGCTTGCCCCGTAGCGAAACAGATACGCAGTATTTT. This encodes CASSLPRSETDTQYF. The rearrangement links TRBV5-1 to TRBJ2-3; weak D call: TRBD2 (5 bases). The V gene lost 1 base and the J gene lost 3 bases, with 12 bases spanning the gap. In germline, CDR1 is SGHRS, CDR2 YFSETQ. The CDR3 sequence is 15 residues long.